What follows are 9 T cell receptor beta chains derived from one specimen sequenced in a study of shared clonotypes between healthy human individuals. Positively selected for CCR7, the CD45RO-negative cells used as naive CD8 cells excluded terminally differentiated effector memory CD45RA+ cells. Data came from immunoSEQ multiplex PCR; TCRdb stores just in-frame clones and leaves some out. The data show about 680,000 clones, just over 90% seen once. Material for sequencing was naive CD8+ T cells sorted from blood. All receptors come from a man aged 25-45 years in good health.

The CDR3 DNA follows: TGTGCCAGCAGTAGTCAGGGGACGACCTACGAGCAGTACTTC. Amino acids: CASSSQGTTYEQYF. This chain links TRBV27 with TRBJ2-7; maybe TRBD1 (6 bases). Germline loops: CDR1 MNHEY, CDR2 SMNVEV (reference sequence). The CDR3 is 14 residues long. Trimming shortened V by 5 bases and J by 2 bases, and 13 bases separated the two germline ends.

This chain connects TRBV5-4 to TRBJ2-1, with 14 bases lining up with TRBD2. The CDR3 has 17 residues. Germline CDR1 SGHNT, CDR2 YYREEE (reference sequence). Unmatched junction bases numbered 5, after V lost 1 base and J lost 5 bases. The DNA of the CDR3 is TGTGCCAGCAGCTTGACCCCGGGACTAGCGGGGGACAATGAGCAGTTCTTC. Encoded protein: CASSLTPGLAGDNEQFF.

A remark on this clone: The same CDR3 arises from other DNA sequences in this sample as well. This rearrangement joins TRBV27 to TRBJ2-7; D remains unclear. V was trimmed by 0 bases and J by 2 bases, leaving 8 bases between them. The CDR3 contains 14 residues. In germline, CDR1 is MNHEY, CDR2 SMNVEV (reference sequence). The CDR3 DNA follows: TGTGCCAGCAGTTTATCGGCCGGAGCCTACGAGCAGTACTTC. It codes for CASSLSAGAYEQYF.

This clone was detected once. V and J are TRBV29-1 and TRBJ2-5; 9 nucleotides match TRBD2. V gave up 4 bases and J gave up 1 base; unmatched junction bases: 4. Germline V gives CDR1 SQVTM, CDR2 ANQGSEA. The CDR3 spans 14 residues. The CDR3 sequence is CSVVLAGVQETQYF. CDR3 nucleotide sequence: TGCAGCGTTGTGTTAGCGGGAGTCCAAGAGACCCAGTACTTC. Variable domain in full (rest from reference TRBV29-1 and TRBJ2-5): SAVISQKPSRDICQRGTSLTIQCQVDSQVTMMFWYRQQPGQSLTLIATANQGSEATYESGFVIDKFPISRPNLTFSTLTVSNMSPEDSSIYLCSVVLAGVQETQYFGPGTRLLVL.

This chain uses TRBV13 with TRBJ1-2; D is possibly TRBD1 (5 bases). Deletions cut 2 bases from V and 3 bases from J, with 13 bases between. The CDR3 loop spans 15 amino acids. The germline CDR1 and CDR2 sequences are PRHDT and FYEKMQ (reference sequence). The CDR3 sequence is CASSLRGSLDYGYTF. The CDR3 coding sequence is TGTGCCAGCAGCTTAAGGGGATCTCTAGACTATGGCTACACCTTC.

The chain employs TRBV5-6 and TRBJ2-7, with D perhaps TRBD1 (6 bases). This CDR3 contains 19 residues. In germline, CDR1 is SGHDT, CDR2 YYEEEE. Trimming cost V 0 bases and J 0 bases, with 22 bases left between them. The DNA for the CDR3 is TGTGCCAGCAGCTTGGAAATGGGACATCCGTTAACCGACTCCTACGAGCAGTACTTC. It translates to CASSLEMGHPLTDSYEQYF.

The chain joins TRBV14 to TRBJ1-2; D call uncertain. The CDR3 runs 16 residues. CDR1 is SGHDN and CDR2 is FVKESK in the germline V gene. Trimming took off 4 bases at V and 3 bases at J, with 18 bases between the two ends. The CDR3: CASSLLLAGLDYGYTF. CDR3 DNA sequence: TGTGCCAGCAGCCTTCTCTTAGCGGGTCTTGACTATGGCTACACCTTC.

The J gene is TRBJ2-7, the V gene TRBV7-9; TRBD2 is a possible D gene (7 bases). The V gene's germline CDR1 is SEHNR and CDR2 FQNEAQ (reference sequence). The ends were cut back, 1 base at V and 2 bases at J, with 12 bases in the middle. The CDR3 contains 15 residues. The CDR3 reads CASSLVGRGAYEQYF. In DNA form, the CDR3 reads TGTGCCAGCAGCTTAGTTGGGAGGGGGGCCTACGAGCAGTACTTC. Combining the CDR3 with reference TRBV7-9 and TRBJ2-7 gives the whole variable domain DTGVSQNPRHKITKRGQNVTFRCDPISEHNRLYWYRQTLGQGPEFLTYFQNEAQLEKSRLLSDRFSAERPKGSFSTLEIQRTEQGDSAMYLCASSLVGRGAYEQYFGPGTRLTVT.

This clone was seen once. The chain's CDR3 is CASSIVGDPRNTEAFF. In DNA, the CDR3 is TGTGCCAGTAGTATAGTAGGGGACCCTAGGAACACTGAAGCTTTCTTT. V and J are TRBV19 and TRBJ1-1; a weak D match, TRBD1 (5 bases). CDR1 is LNHDA and CDR2 is SQIVND in the germline V gene (reference sequence). The V end was cut by 1 base, the J end by 1 base, with 13 bases between. The CDR3 spans 16 residues.